One and the same sample provided the 7 T cell receptor beta chains below, sequenced in a study of OX40 agonist ivuxolimab in advanced cancers. TCRdb's table, derived via immunoSEQ multiplex PCR, lists solely in-frame clones and lacks some. Of around 84,000 clones in the sample, roughly 89% were seen once. Sequencing used CD4+ or CD8+ T cells sorted from blood, obtained in a trial of the OX40 agonist ivuxolimab. These receptors all come from an adult with an advanced solid tumor such as melanoma, head and neck, liver or kidney cancer.

The chain links TRBV7-7 to TRBJ2-1; D not certain. Germline V CDR1 and CDR2: SSHAT, FNYEAQ (reference sequence). V lost 5 bases and J 6 bases, leaving 11 bases between the germline ends. The CDR3 consists of 13 residues. The CDR3 region is CASSPSLGNEQFF. CDR3 in DNA: TGTGCCAGCAGCCCCTCTTTGGGCAATGAGCAGTTCTTC.

The chain uses TRBV10-3 and TRBJ2-1, with 13 bases that match TRBD2. V lost 0 bases and J lost 7; bases outside the gene matches: 6. Germline V gives CDR1 ENHRY, CDR2 SYGVKD. This CDR3 has 17 amino acids. The DNA for the CDR3 is TGTGCCATCAGTGAGTCGAAGGGACTAGCGGGGATGAATGAGCAGTTCTTC. Its protein is CAISESKGLAGMNEQFF.

The chain carries TRBV10-3 and TRBJ2-7; D is perhaps TRBD1 (5 bases). V was clipped by 3 bases and J by 5 bases, with 14 bases between them. The germline V gene encodes CDR1 ENHRY and CDR2 SYGVKD. The CDR3 runs 14 residues. In DNA form, the CDR3 reads TGTGCCATCAGTGAACAGGCTGGTAGGGACGAGCAGTACTTC. Its protein product is CAISEQAGRDEQYF.

This clone was observed once. The rearrangement links TRBV30 to TRBJ2-7; a weak D match, TRBD1 (5 bases). The germline gives CDR1 GTSNPN, CDR2 SVGIG (reference sequence). V lost 5 bases and J 7 bases, leaving 21 bases between the germline ends. The CDR3 covers 14 residues. CDR3 amino acids: CAWALSGHVLEQYF. The CDR3 coding sequence is TGTGCCTGGGCCCTCTCAGGGCATGTTTTGGAGCAGTACTTC.

This clone appeared once. The J gene is TRBJ1-1, the V gene TRBV19; tentatively, D is TRBD1 (5 bases). CDR3 length: 14 amino acids. V dropped 7 bases and J dropped 7 bases, with 19 bases sitting between them. CDR1 and CDR2 (germline): LNHDA, SQIVND (reference sequence). The CDR3 coding sequence is TGTGCCAGTACCGTGTGGCCAGGGATAGATGAAGCTTTCTTT. Protein sequence: CASTVWPGIDEAFF.

The chain has TRBV5-8 and TRBJ2-1; D call uncertain. Germline lookup yields CDR1 SGHTS and CDR2 YDEGEE. V shed 0 bases and J shed 4 bases, with 11 bases lying between them. The CDR3 is made up of 15 amino acids. The DNA of the CDR3 is TGTGCCAGCAGCTTGGGGGTAAAGGGATACAATGAGCAGTTCTTC. Amino acids: CASSLGVKGYNEQFF.

The J gene is TRBJ2-7, the V gene TRBV27, with a possible D match to TRBD1 (9 bases). Germline CDR1 is MNHEY and CDR2 is SMNVEV (reference sequence). The CDR3 has 17 amino acids. Trimming cost V 5 bases and J 3 bases, with 23 bases left between them. The CDR3: CASSNRGQGLGGYEQYF. In DNA, the CDR3 is TGTGCCAGCAGTAACAGGGGACAGGGACTAGGGGGCTACGAGCAGTACTTC.